A single sample is the source of the 23 T cell receptor beta chains below, sequenced in a study of neurological immune-mediated disorders. A single record per CDR3 protein comes from TCRdb applying MiXCR to the 5' RACE reads. The data contain around 27,000 distinct CDR3 sequences, roughly 14% of them singletons. The sequencing sample was made of PBMCs. The source of these receptors is a man in his 70s in good health.

This clonotype was observed many times. This CDR3 is missing its conserved last phenylalanine or tryptophan, likely due to a read error. This chain connects TRBV24-1 to TRBJ1-2, with unresolved D. The V and J ends lost 4 bases and 4 bases respectively, with 12 bases between them. The CDR3 loop spans 14 amino acids. Germline CDR1 KGHDR, CDR2 SFDVKD. CDR3 DNA: TGTGCCACCAGTGACCGAGGACTGTTCTATGGCTACACCTTA. Encoded protein: CATSDRGLFYGYTL.

At least ten counts were recorded for this clonotype. This chain uses TRBV5-1 with TRBJ2-7, with D unresolved. Per germline, CDR1 SGHRS and CDR2 YFSETQ. This CDR3 spans 13 amino acids. Between the trimmed V and J ends, which lost 4 bases and 5 bases, there was a span of 13 bases. The CDR3 is CASSPGSTDEQYF. Here the CDR3 DNA reads TGCGCCAGCAGCCCGGGTAGTACCGACGAGCAGTACTTC.

This clonotype has a count of ten or more. The chain couples TRBV29-1 to TRBJ1-2; a weak D match, TRBD1 (5 bases). Germline V gene data show CDR1 as SQVTM and CDR2 as ANQGSEA. This CDR3 is 12 amino acids long. The V and J ends lost 6 bases and 6 bases respectively, with 14 bases between them. DNA of the CDR3: TGCAGCGTAACTCGGGGGGGGGATGGCTACACCTTC. This translates into CSVTRGGDGYTF.

This clonotype showed up many times. V usage is TRBV9 and J usage is TRBJ2-4; D not certain. The germline CDR1 and CDR2 sequences are SGDLS and YYNGEE. V gave up 0 bases and J gave up 6 bases, with 7 bases separating them. The CDR3 has 13 residues. The CDR3 bases are TGTGCCAGCAGCGTAGGGGATTCAAACATTCAGTACTTC. Translated: CASSVGDSNIQYF.

There are many counts of this clonotype. The V call is TRBV7-2, the J call TRBJ2-3; a weak D match, TRBD2 (5 bases). Trimming removed 1 base from V and 6 bases from J, with 8 bases in between. CDR1 is SGHTA, CDR2 FQGNSA, per germline. This CDR3 is 13 amino acids long. CDR3 protein: CASSLVSGDTQYF. DNA for the CDR3: TGTGCCAGCAGCTTAGTCTCGGGGGATACGCAGTATTTT. Full variable domain (outside the CDR3, taken from reference TRBV7-2 and TRBJ2-3): GAGVSQSPSNKVTEKGKDVELRCDPISGHTALYWYRQSLGQGLEFLIYFQGNSAPDKSGLPSDRFSAERTGGSVSTLTIQRTQQEDSAVYLCASSLVSGDTQYFGPGTRLTVL.

This clonotype was picked up many times. The chain uses TRBV12-3 or TRBV12-4 and TRBJ2-5; 7 positions match TRBD1. This CDR3 has 14 amino acids. Unmatched junction bases numbered 3, after V lost 4 bases and J lost 1 base. CDR3 DNA sequence: TGTGCCAGCAGTTCCCGGACAGGCCAAGAGACCCAGTACTTC. As protein: CASSSRTGQETQYF.

The genes are TRBV28 and TRBJ2-2; D gene uncertain. CDR1 MDHEN and CDR2 SYDVKM come from the germline V gene. CDR3 length equals 12 residues. V lost 5 bases and J lost 5, with 6 bases in between. CDR3 sequence: CASSVTTGELFF. CDR3 coding DNA: TGTGCCAGCAGTGTAACGACCGGGGAGCTGTTTTTT.

Ten or more counts support this clonotype. Here the CDR3 DNA reads TGCAGCGGGGGGACAGGGATCGAGCAGTACTTC. Translated, it gives CSGGTGIEQYF. The chain couples TRBV29-1 to TRBJ2-7; 9 bases align to TRBD1. Germline V gene data show CDR1 as SQVTM and CDR2 as ANQGSEA. The J segment lost 6 bases and the V segment lost 7 bases, leaving 4 bases of the junction unmatched. The CDR3 runs 11 residues.

This clonotype was seen at least ten times. The chain carries TRBV28 and TRBJ2-7, with D perhaps TRBD1 (5 bases). This CDR3 contains 16 residues. V was shortened by 5 bases and J by 3 bases, with 20 bases between the two germline ends. CDR1 is MDHEN, CDR2 SYDVKM, per germline. This CDR3 reads CASSQRGKVLFYEQYF. Written as DNA, the CDR3 is TGTGCCAGCAGTCAAAGGGGAAAGGTTTTATTCTACGAGCAGTACTTC.

This clonotype was recorded many times. This chain uses TRBV7-2 with TRBJ2-2, with D perhaps TRBD1 (5 bases). Trimming pared 5 bases from V and 0 bases from J, leaving 13 bases between. The CDR3 runs to 16 residues. CDR1 and CDR2 (germline): SGHTA, FQGNSA. The CDR3: CASSHRQGPNTGELFF. The CDR3 nucleotides read TGTGCCAGCAGCCACCGGCAGGGTCCGAACACCGGGGAGCTGTTTTTT.

This clonotype occurred many times. The chain is built from TRBV7-2 and TRBJ2-7, with 10 bases that match TRBD2. The CDR3 sequence is 14 residues long. Trimming removed 3 bases from V and 5 bases from J; junction bases left unmatched: 4. CDR1 is SGHTA, CDR2 FQGNSA, per germline. The CDR3 loop reads CASSLSGGAHEQYF. DNA for the CDR3: TGTGCCAGCAGCTTGAGCGGGGGGGCACACGAGCAGTACTTC.

This clonotype was counted at least ten times. V usage is TRBV9 and J usage is TRBJ1-3, with D unclear. There are 14 residues in the CDR3. V lost 0 bases to trimming and J lost 4 bases, with 8 bases between them. From germline, CDR1 is SGDLS and CDR2 YYNGEE. The DNA for the CDR3 is TGTGCCAGCAGCGTAGATTTGAAAGGAAACACCATATATTTT. Encoded protein: CASSVDLKGNTIYF.

This clonotype was counted at least ten times. The V gene is TRBV3-1, the J gene TRBJ2-1; D is unclear. The V end was cut by 4 bases, the J end by 1 base, with 11 bases between. The CDR3 has 15 residues. The V gene's germline CDR1 is LGHDT and CDR2 YNNKEL (reference sequence). CDR3 region: CASSPQAASYNEQFF. Written as DNA, the CDR3 is TGTGCCAGCAGCCCGCAGGCAGCTTCCTACAATGAGCAGTTCTTC.

This clonotype appeared many times. This rearrangement joins TRBV20-1 to TRBJ2-2, with 8 bases aligning to TRBD1. V lost 5 bases and J lost 0; bases outside the gene matches: 2. The CDR3 consists of 14 residues. The germline V gene encodes CDR1 DFQATT and CDR2 SNEGSKA (reference sequence). CDR3: CSAGQGPNTGELFF. CDR3 coding DNA: TGCAGTGCTGGACAGGGCCCGAACACCGGGGAGCTGTTTTTT.

This clonotype was picked up many times. CDR3 residues: CSAREGLAGDGELFF. In DNA form, the CDR3 reads TGCAGTGCTAGAGAGGGACTAGCGGGAGATGGGGAGCTGTTTTTT. This chain joins TRBV20-1 and TRBJ2-2; 14 positions match TRBD2. Germline-derived CDR1 and CDR2 are DFQATT and SNEGSKA (reference sequence). The CDR3 loop spans 15 amino acids. The trim removed 0 bases at V and 8 bases at J, leaving 2 bases unmatched.

The chain joins TRBV4-2 to TRBJ2-7; a possible D gene is TRBD1 (5 bases). The CDR3 runs 14 residues. In germline, CDR1 is LGHNA, CDR2 YNFKEQ. Trimming stripped 4 bases from V and 6 bases from J, with 16 bases between. In DNA, the CDR3 is TGTGCCAGCAGCCTCCGGCAGGGCCAAGCCGAGCAGTACTTC. Translating gives CASSLRQGQAEQYF.

This clonotype was picked up many times. The V and J genes are TRBV28 and TRBJ1-6, with 9 positions matching TRBD1. This CDR3 contains 15 residues. Germline values: CDR1 MDHEN, CDR2 SYDVKM. V lost 7 bases and J lost 7; bases outside the gene matches: 8. The CDR3 DNA reads TGTGCCAGCACTCCCGGGACAGGGTGGAATTCACCCCTCCACTTT. Translation: CASTPGTGWNSPLHF.

This clonotype came up many times. The V and J genes are TRBV28 and TRBJ1-3; D perhaps matches TRBD1 (6 bases). The ends were cut back, 6 bases at V and 0 bases at J, with 24 bases in the middle. The CDR3 contains 19 residues. Germline CDR1 reads MDHEN; CDR2 reads SYDVKM. The CDR3 DNA reads TGTGCCAGCAGCCGAACACCGACAGGCTACTTAAGCTCTGGAAACACCATATATTTT. As protein: CASSRTPTGYLSSGNTIYF.

This clonotype appeared many times. The CDR3 region is CASSPLEGTEQFF. The CDR3, as DNA: TGTGCCAGCAGCCCTCTCGAAGGGACAGAGCAGTTCTTC. This chain uses TRBV3-1 with TRBJ2-1; tentatively, D is TRBD1 (6 bases). The length of the CDR3 is 13 residues. From germline, CDR1 is LGHDT and CDR2 YNNKEL (reference sequence). V shed 4 bases and J shed 10 bases, with 14 bases lying between them.

This clonotype was picked up many times. The chain couples TRBV7-2 to TRBJ1-6; D gene uncertain. There are 13 residues in the CDR3. With 1 base removed from V and 10 bases from J, the gap between germline ends came to 8 bases. Germline V gene sequence: CDR1 SGHTA, CDR2 FQGNSA. CDR3 protein: CASSLGVGSPLHF. CDR3 DNA sequence: TGTGCCAGCAGCTTAGGGGTAGGATCACCCCTCCACTTT.

This clonotype appeared many times. The rearrangement joins TRBV9 to TRBJ2-3; unclear D gene. CDR3 size: 14 residues. From germline, CDR1 is SGDLS and CDR2 YYNGEE. V gave up 3 bases and J gave up 1 base, with 9 bases separating them. As DNA, the CDR3 is TGTGCCAGCAGCGCCCAGTGGGGCACAGATACGCAGTATTTT. This translates into CASSAQWGTDTQYF. The complete variable domain, with remaining parts taken from reference TRBV9 and TRBJ2-3, reads DSGVTQTPKHLITATGQRVTLRCSPRSGDLSVYWYQQSLDQGLQFLIQYYNGEERAKGNILERFSAQQFPDLHSELNLSSLELGDSALYFCASSAQWGTDTQYFGPGTRLTVL.

In its sample, this clonotype was seen many times. The V call is TRBV4-2, the J call TRBJ2-5; D tentatively reads TRBD1 or TRBD2 (5 bases each). Germline-derived CDR1 and CDR2 are LGHNA and YNFKEQ. The CDR3 totals 12 residues. The V end was cut by 4 bases, the J end by 4 bases, with 7 bases between. Here the CDR3 reads CASSPGRETQYF. The CDR3 DNA follows: TGTGCCAGCAGCCCAGGGAGAGAGACCCAGTACTTC.

The table lists this clonotype with many counts. The chain joins TRBV7-8 to TRBJ2-3, with D perhaps TRBD2 (6 bases). Germline-derived CDR1 and CDR2 are SGHVS and FQNEAQ. Deletions cut 2 bases from V and 2 bases from J, with 11 bases between. The CDR3 totals 15 residues. CDR3 in DNA: TGTGCCAGCAGCTTAATTCGGGGGATCACAGATACGCAGTATTTT. Translated: CASSLIRGITDTQYF.